These 9 T cell receptor beta chains came from one sample sequenced in a study of vaccination effects on CD4 cells after COVID-19. Antigen specificity for these receptors is unknown. Method: immunoSEQ multiplex PCR; TCRdb's copy keeps in-frame clones and lacks some. The sample records tens of thousands of clones, approximately 72% being singletons. CD4+ T cell isolation took place after less than 13 days of culture. The source was CD4+ T cells from PBMCs cultured without peptide, collected before COVID-19 vaccination. Receptors were obtained from a human donor who had a prior SARS-CoV-2 infection.

The chain is built from TRBV30 and TRBJ2-7; no definite D call. Trimming shortened V by 2 bases and J by 1 base, and 18 bases separated the two germline ends. CDR1 and CDR2 (germline): GTSNPN, SVGIG (reference sequence). The CDR3 length is 16 residues. CDR3 in DNA: TGTGCCTGGAGTATCAAGTCGTTCCCGCCTTCCTACGAGCAGTACTTC. Translated: CAWSIKSFPPSYEQYF. Using reference TRBV30 and TRBJ2-7 for the parts outside the CDR3, the full variable domain is SQTIHQWPATLVQPVGSPLSLECTVEGTSNPNLYWYRQAAGRGLQLLFYSVGIGQISSEVPQNLSASRPQDRQFILSSKKLLLSDSGFYLCAWSIKSFPPSYEQYFGPGTRLTVT.

The J gene is TRBJ1-5, the V gene TRBV4-1; 7 positions agree with TRBD1. V was clipped by 3 bases and J by 3 bases; unmatched bases: 5. CDR1 is MGHRA, CDR2 YSYEKL, per germline. The CDR3 loop spans 15 amino acids. The CDR3 DNA reads TGCGCCAGCAGCCATGCAGGGACAGCCAATCAGCCCCAGCATTTT. Translated: CASSHAGTANQPQHF.

This clone was counted a few times. One junction end does not reproduce the germline sequence, and a read error may be involved. V gene TRBV7-7 combines with J gene TRBJ1-1, with D uncertain. Germline V gene data show CDR1 as SSHAT and CDR2 as FNYEAQ (reference sequence). CDR3 length equals 9 residues. Here the CDR3 DNA reads TGTGCTAGCACCCCTGAAGCTTTCTTT. Translation gives CASTPEAFF.

This sequence joins TRBV14 and TRBJ1-3; 8 bases are a match to TRBD1. The CDR3 spans 15 residues. J was trimmed by 4 bases and V by 4 bases; bases with no gene match: 6. The germline V gene has CDR1 SGHDN and CDR2 FVKESK. CDR3 nucleotides: TGTGCCAGCAGCCTCGACAGGGGTACGGGAAACACCATATATTTT. It is translated as CASSLDRGTGNTIYF.

This chain uses TRBV5-1 with TRBJ2-1, with 12 nucleotides matching TRBD2. The CDR3 loop spans 15 amino acids. Germline assignment: CDR1 SGHRS and CDR2 YFSETQ. V shed 3 bases and J 5 bases; nucleotides not matched to a gene: 3. The CDR3 region has the DNA TGCGCCAGCAGCTCGACTAGCGGGAGCCACAATGAGCAGTTCTTC. It specifies CASSSTSGSHNEQFF.

J is TRBJ1-2 and V is TRBV5-6; D is possibly TRBD1 (6 bases). The CDR3 runs 15 residues. V gave up 3 bases and J gave up 8 bases, with 20 bases separating them. The V gene's germline CDR1 is SGHDT and CDR2 YYEEEE. CDR3: CASSSKPGQVIGYTF. The CDR3 DNA is TGTGCCAGCAGCTCAAAGCCGGGACAAGTAATAGGCTACACCTTC.

The chain recombines TRBV5-6 with TRBJ1-2; D is undetermined. Germline lookup yields CDR1 SGHDT and CDR2 YYEEEE. The V end lost 4 bases, the J end lost 4 bases, and 23 bases lay between the germline ends. The CDR3 length is 17 residues. CDR3 in amino acids: CASSPVGGAAITYGYTF. DNA of the CDR3: TGTGCCAGCAGCCCAGTAGGAGGAGCGGCCATCACCTATGGCTACACCTTC.

The chain is built from TRBV27 and TRBJ2-1; 10 bases align to TRBD2. The J segment lost 3 bases and the V segment lost 4 bases, leaving 3 bases of the junction unmatched. CDR1 is MNHEY and CDR2 is SMNVEV in the germline V gene (reference sequence). The CDR3 covers 15 residues. For the CDR3, the DNA is TGTGCCAGCAGTTCAGCGGGGGGGCTCTACAATGAGCAGTTCTTC. It translates to CASSSAGGLYNEQFF.

The chain employs TRBV2 and TRBJ2-7; D is unresolved. Trimming shortened V by 2 bases and J by 8 bases, and 19 bases separated the two germline ends. The germline V gene has CDR1 SNHLY and CDR2 FYNNEI. The CDR3 sequence is 15 residues long. The CDR3 sequence is CASSEMAQITNQQYF. As DNA, the CDR3 is TGTGCCAGCAGTGAAATGGCTCAGATTACTAACCAGCAGTACTTC.